Sequencing of this TCR beta chain was carried out in a study of cytomegalovirus exposure and HLA in healthy donors. For the study at large: T cells numbering 150 million to 200 million yielded approximately 100 million unique TCR beta sequences in an earlier analysis. Study-wide results and limits: Analysis was carried out at a later point, and it linked a missense DCLRE1C variant to TCR beta V- and J-gene trimming. Highest at DRB1 and lowest at HLA-C, TCR association rates differed among HLA loci in a later analysis.

Researchers ran the PCR with 60 Vbeta and 13 Jbeta primers. Repertoires were generated with immunoSEQ multiplex PCR, while TCRdb's copy carries only in-frame clones and drops some. This table has 95,000 to 150,000 clones, approximately 78% appearing once. Unmatched junction bases numbered 8, after V lost 4 bases and J lost 8 bases. Germline CDR1 and CDR2: SGHTA and FQGNSA. The CDR3 is 15 amino acids. Comment on this clone: The antigen remains unidentified.

The sequence was collected from a man aged 25-40 years in good health and CMV-seropositive. Material: PBMCs. The chain carries TRBV7-2 and TRBJ2-2; TRBD1 aligns across 9 bases. This CDR3 is CASSWGQGGSGELFF. The CDR3 DNA reads as TGTGCCAGCAGCTGGGGACAGGGTGGTAGTGGGGAGCTGTTTTTT.